This T cell receptor (beta chain) was recovered during a study of shared clonotypes between healthy human individuals. In the study overall: A few men and a couple of women, aged 18 to 49, were donors. The study's findings and limits: For sorted subsets, rarefaction showed incomplete sequencing despite large depth.

Data came from immunoSEQ multiplex PCR; TCRdb stores just in-frame clones and leaves some out. Of more than 1,200,000 clones listed, about 98.5% are singletons. Germline assignment: CDR1 SQVTM and CDR2 ANQGSEA. The CDR3 loop spans 18 amino acids. Remarks on this clone: Antigen: not known. At one boundary the junction diverges from the germline segment, which might be a read error.

The gene calls are TRBV29-1 and TRBJ2-1; 9 bases fit TRBD2. The receptor comes from a man aged 25-40 years in good health. Sequences were obtained from naive CD4+ T cells sorted from blood. The subset here: CD45RA+ positively selected. The CDR3 DNA reads TGCAGCGTTCAAGAACGGGGTAGCGGGAGTTCTGTAGACAATGAGCAGTTCTTC. It specifies CSVQERGSGSSVDNEQFF.